This T cell receptor (beta chain) derives from a study of OX40 agonist ivuxolimab in advanced cancers. About the study: Two patients with cutaneous melanoma and one with hepatocellular carcinoma, three in total, showed partial responses.

Assay used: immunoSEQ multiplex PCR; TCRdb lists only in-frame clones, some missing. This table has 75,000 to 100,000 clones, 86% appearing once. Looked up from germline, CDR1 is WNHNN and CDR2 is SYGVQD (reference sequence). V lost 2 bases, J lost 7 bases, and 14 bases lay in between. This CDR3 contains 14 residues. The chain is built from TRBV10-1 and TRBJ1-2; D remains ambiguous. The TCR sequence derives from an adult with an advanced solid tumor such as melanoma, head and neck, liver or kidney cancer. The specimen comprised CD4+ or CD8+ T cells sorted from blood, sampled in a trial of the OX40 agonist ivuxolimab. The CDR3 DNA is TGCGCCAGCAGTGAGCTATTAGATTGGAGTGGCTACACCTTC. Its translation is CASSELLDWSGYTF.